The rows below give T cell receptor beta chains drawn from one sample of a study of blood T cells in healthy people across ages. TCRdb used MiXCR to reprocess the 5' RACE reads, holding one entry per CDR3 protein. Among about 1.8 million distinct CDR3 sequences, roughly 49% were seen once, and the ten largest hold 2.1%. Sequencing was done on a sample of blood. The receptors shown here come from a woman aged 40 to 50 in good health. CDR3s include the opening cysteine and the closing phenylalanine or tryptophan. The D gene is left open where the match is weak. Part of the rows lack a size; the others show once, few, many or a class for expanded clones.

>few|TRBJ2-1|NA|TRBV6-2/TRBV6-3
TGTGCCAGCAGTTACTTTGCGGGGGCTACCCTCGGGGCCAATGAGCAGTTCTTC
CASSYFAGATLGANEQFF
>once|TRBJ1-4|TRBD1|TRBV20-1
TGCAGTGCTAGAGATTTCAGGAAGGGGACAGGCCTAAATGAAAAACTGTTTTTT
CSARDFRKGTGLNEKLFF
>NA|TRBJ2-7|NA|TRBV21-1
TGTGCCAGCAGCGGAGGGGGGTTAACTCCGTACGAGCAGTACTTC
CASSGGGLTPYEQYF
>NA|TRBJ1-2|NA|TRBV7-2
TGTGCCAGCAGCCCTTTTTCAGGGGAGAATGGCTACACCTTC
CASSPFSGENGYTF
>NA|TRBJ2-3|TRBD2|TRBV10-2
TGCGCCAGCAGCCAAGAACTAGCGGGGGGGCCCTTTAGCACAGATACGCAGTATTTT
CASSQELAGGPFSTDTQYF
>NA|TRBJ2-3|NA|TRBV12-5
TGTGCTAGTGGTTTGGATATCCGACCGGATACGCAGTATTTT
CASGLDIRPDTQYF
>few|TRBJ2-1|TRBD2|TRBV20-1
TGCAGTGCTAGCCGGGACTATAATTTCCATGAGCAGTTCTTC
CSASRDYNFHEQFF
>few|TRBJ1-5|NA|TRBV7-8
TGTGCCAGCAGCTTAGATAGGGGGAAGGATCAGCCCCAGCATTTT
CASSLDRGKDQPQHF
>NA|TRBJ1-2|TRBD1|TRBV19
TGTGCCAGTAGTCGCCCCGGGACAGGACCCTATGGCTACACCTTC
CASSRPGTGPYGYTF
>once|TRBJ2-1|NA|TRBV6-5
TGTGCCAGCAGCTCCCCAGGGGCCTCCTACAATGAGCAGTTCTTC
CASSSPGASYNEQFF
>few|TRBJ2-3|TRBD2|TRBV5-1
TGCGCCAGCAGCGTTCGGCCTAGCGGGGGCGATACGCAGTATTTT
CASSVRPSGGDTQYF
>NA|TRBJ1-2|NA|TRBV14
TGTGCCAGCAGCCGGGGGGGCGTCGGATATGGCTACACCTTC
CASSRGGVGYGYTF
>few|TRBJ1-2|NA|TRBV12-3/TRBV12-4
TGTGCCAGCACTCTGGGGTCCGCCCGTCTTGGCTACACCTTC
CASTLGSARLGYTF
>NA|TRBJ2-6|NA|TRBV28
TGTGCCAGCAGTGTAGGGGCCTTCTCTGGGGCCAACGTCCTGACTTTC
CASSVGAFSGANVLTF
>few|TRBJ1-2|TRBD1|TRBV4-2
TGTGCCAGCAGCCAAGGGGCTGGGACAGGGGACCTCCTTAACTATGGCTACACCTTC
CASSQGAGTGDLLNYGYTF